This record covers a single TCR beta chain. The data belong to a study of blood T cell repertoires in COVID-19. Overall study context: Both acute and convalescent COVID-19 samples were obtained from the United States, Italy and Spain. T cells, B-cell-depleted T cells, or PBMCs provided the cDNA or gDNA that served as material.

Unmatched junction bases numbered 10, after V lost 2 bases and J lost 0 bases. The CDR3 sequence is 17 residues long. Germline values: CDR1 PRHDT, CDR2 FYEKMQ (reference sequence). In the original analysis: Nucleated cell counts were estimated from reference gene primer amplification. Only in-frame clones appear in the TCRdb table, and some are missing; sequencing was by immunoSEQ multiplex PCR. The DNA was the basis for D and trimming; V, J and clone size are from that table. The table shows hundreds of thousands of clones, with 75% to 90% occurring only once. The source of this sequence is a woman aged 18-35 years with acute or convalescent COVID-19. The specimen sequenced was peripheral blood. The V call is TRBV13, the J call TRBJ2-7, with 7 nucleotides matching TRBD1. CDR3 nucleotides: TGTGCCAGCAGCTTATGGAAAGGGACAGAAGACTCCTACGAGCAGTACTTC. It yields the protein CASSLWKGTEDSYEQYF.